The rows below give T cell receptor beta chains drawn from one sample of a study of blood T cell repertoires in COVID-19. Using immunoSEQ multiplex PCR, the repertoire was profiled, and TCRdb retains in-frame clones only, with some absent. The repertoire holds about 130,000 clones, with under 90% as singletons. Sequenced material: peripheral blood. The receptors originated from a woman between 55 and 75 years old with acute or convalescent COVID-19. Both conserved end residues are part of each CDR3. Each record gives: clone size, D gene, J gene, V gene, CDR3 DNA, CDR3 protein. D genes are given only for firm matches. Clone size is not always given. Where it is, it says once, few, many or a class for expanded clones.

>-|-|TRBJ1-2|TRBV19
TGTGCCAGCCAGGGTGGCTATGGCTACACCTTC
CASQGGYGYTF
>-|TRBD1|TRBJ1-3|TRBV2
TGTGCCAGCAGACGACCCAACGATCCGGGACAGGCTGGAAACACCATATATTTT
CASRRPNDPGQAGNTIYF
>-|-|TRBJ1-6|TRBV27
TGTGCCAGCAGTGGCCGGCCCTCCGGGAATTCACCCCTCCACTTT
CASSGRPSGNSPLHF
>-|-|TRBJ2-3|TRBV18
TGTGCCAGCTCACCAAGGCAGGGTCCAGATACGCAGTATTTT
CASSPRQGPDTQYF
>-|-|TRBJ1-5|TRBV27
TGTGCCAGCCGCTCGGAGGGGCGAGGGCCCCAGCATTTT
CASRSEGRGPQHF
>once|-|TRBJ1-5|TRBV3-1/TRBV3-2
TGTGCCAGCAGTCCAGGGTTGGAACAGCCCCAGCATTTT
CASSPGLEQPQHF
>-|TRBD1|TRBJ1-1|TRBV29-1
TGCAGCGTTGAAAAGACAGGGGGCACTGAAGCTTTCTTT
CSVEKTGGTEAFF
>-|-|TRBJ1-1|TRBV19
TGTGCCAGTAGGGGCCCCAGGAACACTGAAGCTTTCTTT
CASRGPRNTEAFF
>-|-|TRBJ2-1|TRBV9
TGTGCCAGCAGCGGTGAAGCTAACTCCTACAATGAGCAGTTCTTC
CASSGEANSYNEQFF
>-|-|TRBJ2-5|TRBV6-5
TGTGCCAGCAGTCCCCCCGGCCAAGAGACCCAGTACTTC
CASSPPGQETQYF
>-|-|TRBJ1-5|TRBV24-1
TGTGCCACCAGTAGTACAGGGAATCAGCCCCAGCATTTT
CATSSTGNQPQHF
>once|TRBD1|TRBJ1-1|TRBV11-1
TGTGCCAGCAGCCCGGGACAGGCGCCAAACACTGAAGCTTTCTTT
CASSPGQAPNTEAFF
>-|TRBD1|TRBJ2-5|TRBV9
TGTGCCAGCAGCCCGAGACAGGGGGCGGATGCGACCCAGTACTTC
CASSPRQGADATQYF
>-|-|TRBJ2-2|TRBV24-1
TGTGCCACCAGTGCCGGGACTGCCAACACCGGGGAGCTGTTTTTT
CATSAGTANTGELFF
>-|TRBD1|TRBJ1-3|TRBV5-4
TGTGCCAGCAGCTATGACAGGGGGCACGGAAACACCATATATTTT
CASSYDRGHGNTIYF
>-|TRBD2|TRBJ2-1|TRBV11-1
TGTGCCAGCAGCTTAGGACTAGCGGACCACAATGAGCAGTTCTTC
CASSLGLADHNEQFF
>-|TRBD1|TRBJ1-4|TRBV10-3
TGTGCCGCCCAACAGGGGCTTAATGAAAAACTGTTTTTT
CAAQQGLNEKLFF
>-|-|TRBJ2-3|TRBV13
TGTGCCAGCAGCCCGGGTGCTACGCAGTATTTT
CASSPGATQYF